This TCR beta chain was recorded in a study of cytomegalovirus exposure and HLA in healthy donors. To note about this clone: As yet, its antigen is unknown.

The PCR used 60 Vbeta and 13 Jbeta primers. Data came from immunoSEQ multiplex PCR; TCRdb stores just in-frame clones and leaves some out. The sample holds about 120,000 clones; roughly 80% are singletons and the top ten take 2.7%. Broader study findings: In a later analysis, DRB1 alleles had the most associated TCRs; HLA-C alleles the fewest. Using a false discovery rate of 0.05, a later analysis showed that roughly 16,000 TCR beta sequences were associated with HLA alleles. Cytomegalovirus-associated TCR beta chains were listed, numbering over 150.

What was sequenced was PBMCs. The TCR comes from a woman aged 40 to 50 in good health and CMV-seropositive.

CDR3 in DNA: TGTGCTAGTGGTTTGTCAGGGGCTAAAGGCTACACCTTC. Protein product: CASGLSGAKGYTF. The chain joins TRBV12-5 to TRBJ1-2; D is perhaps TRBD1 (6 bases). V was cut by 2 bases and J by 8 bases, with 12 bases left in between. The CDR3 has 13 amino acids. CDR1 LGHNT and CDR2 FRNRAP come from the germline V gene.